This T cell receptor beta chain was sequenced in a study of cytomegalovirus exposure and HLA in healthy donors (dated by TCRdb to about 2017). Study-level background: An earlier analysis of approximately 640 of the donors reported roughly 300 Gb of sequence data and around 120 million unique TCR beta sequences from around 200 million T cells. All discovery cohort repertoires had been generated on a single sequencing platform. Class I and class II HLA loci were covered by the typing at four-digit resolution. On average, approximately 250,000 unique TCR beta nucleotide sequences were sequenced per donor among about 400 genotyped donors of the cohort, with around 19% of those sequences being non-productive. Among the roughly 390 genotyped donors, about 83% belonged to the genetic ancestry cluster associated with self-reported Caucasian donors. In the later analysis, no new phenotypic data were used to find candidate immune exposures; instead, reliance was placed on TCR beta sequences and their occurrence across donors. In an earlier analysis of a few hundred of the donors, high-throughput TCR beta sequencing was used to judge whether each TCR beta V gene segment behaved as functional or pseudogenic. Typing coverage differed by locus: A, B, C, DRB1 and DQB1 were typed in roughly 620-630 donors, DQA1 in approximately 520, DPA1 in around 580, and DPB1 in 472. The study combined high-throughput TCR immunosequencing, statistical association of individual TCRs with disease status, and machine learning to predict cytomegalovirus infection status. Because of strong linkage in the cohort, five DR-DQ haplotypes were treated as single units for association and clustering. A separate validation cohort of approximately 130 different subjects was used in addition to the approximately 700-subject first cohort. A later analysis re-examined previously published TCR beta repertoires from roughly 650 donors and added high-resolution HLA genotyping to investigate patterns of TCR occurrence. An early release that covered several hundred HLA-typed donors contained around 330 gigabases of sequencing data and tens of millions of unique TCR sequences. The study was designed to test whether signatures of past pathogen exposure could be identified by cataloging public T cell receptors. In a later genetic analysis, genome-wide SNP genotypes for about 55% of the roughly 670 donors were used, and that subset was treated as a discovery cohort. Donor age, sex, ethnicity and CMV serostatus were compiled together with the repertoire data. The study used immunosequencing to profile the T cell repertoires of 666 subjects and linked those repertoires to cytomegalovirus serostatus.

Looking up the germline V gene yields CDR1 MNHEY and CDR2 SVGAGI. The CDR3 spans 15 residues, from the cysteine through the phenylalanine. Only the CDR3 DNA stays, 45 bases, in frame from base 1. V sheds 2 bases and J sheds 0 bases, leaving 7 bases between their ends. Library preparation employed the immunoSEQ multiplex PCR assay. For the multiplex PCR, a mixture combining 60 forward primers for TCR Vbeta segments and 13 reverse primers for TCR Jbeta segments was used. The CDR3 region of rearranged TCR beta genes was amplified from genomic DNA by a multiplex PCR assay. On the Illumina HiSeq System, the amplified TCR beta libraries were sequenced as 87-base-pair reads. Processing in the source paper ran as follows. Across the 640 or so repertoires, a later analysis counted tens of millions of unique TCR beta chains, 9 million to 14 million of which were shared by at least two donors. Raw reads were error-corrected and collapsed into unique sequences by a nearest-neighbor algorithm in which closely related sequences were merged to remove PCR and sequencing errors. To assign V, D and J gene segments, CDR3 sequences were aligned to IMGT reference sequences. For a sequence to be retained, a match of at least six nucleotides was required to both a V gene segment and a J gene segment. Rearrangements were classified as productive when the CDR3 lacked stop codons and remained in frame with V and J, and all other rearrangements were classified as non-productive. CDR3 was defined by IMGT convention, running from the second conserved V-encoded cysteine to the conserved J-encoded phenylalanine. The earlier analysis of 500 to 650 of the donors excluded any sequence lacking an unambiguous match to a single V gene segment. In an earlier analysis of 587 of the donors, V segments were called functional above 56.7% productive rearrangements and were called segregating when the between-donor standard deviation exceeded 5%. A statistical classification framework was developed to diagnose cytomegalovirus status using the catalog of TCR beta chain sequences. V and J gene assignment, in a later analysis, came from comparing TCR nucleotide sequences with IMGT/GENE-DB human TR gene sequences. Using the TCRdist pipeline, a later analysis assigned CDR3 sequences along with most-parsimonious VDJ recombination scenarios. In a later analysis, each TCR beta chain was defined by its CDR3 amino acid sequence together with its V-gene family, and reads lacking a unique V-gene family were excluded. In a later analysis, nearly 600 highly shared, low-generation-probability nucleotide sequences were removed to address suspected cross-contamination and a sequencing artifact. A later analysis calculated a clonal expansion index for each public chain from normalized within-repertoire ranks of inferred template counts. In a later analysis, generation probabilities were computed using a VDJ recombination model fitted to out-of-frame rearrangements, and the results were checked against IGoR. Hypergeometric tests were used in a later analysis to score TCR-TCR, TCR-HLA and TCR-CMV co-occurrence, with a repertoire-size bias correction applied to the TCR pairs. To estimate false discovery rates, a later analysis permuted the HLA or CMV assignments 20 times. In a later analysis, co-occurring TCRs were grouped using DBSCAN, with TCRdist sequence similarity added in when clustering inside HLA-allele-positive subsets. Co-occurrence clustering excluded repertoires with fewer than 30,000 or more than 120,000 public chains, plus five with anomalous nucleotide sharing. The immuneACCESS repertoire file appears here via TCRdb, limited to in-frame rearrangements. These files lack a portion of the clones; in checked studies, under half of the deficit traces to unresolved V genes, and the cause of the others is not known. That table supplies the V and J calls and clone size; D and trimming were determined from the DNA. The sample table holds under 250,000 clones, of which 85% were seen once. Around 1.2% of the sample is held by the ten biggest clonotypes.

What the research found in general, with its limitations: In a later analysis, around 15,000 TCR beta sequences were associated with specific HLA alleles at a false discovery rate of 0.05. The only immune exposure information available for the cohort was CMV serostatus. Only TCR beta chains were sequenced in this cohort, and the absence of alpha or paired-chain data limited detectable features. A later analysis found that TCR association rates varied across HLA loci, with DRB1 alleles showing the most associated TCRs and HLA-C alleles the fewest. In vitro tests confirmed that a few of the cytomegalovirus-associated TCR beta chains recognize cytomegalovirus antigens. A total of 150 or so TCR beta chains were listed by the study as associated with cytomegalovirus. In a later analysis, most CMV-associated TCR beta chains were found to appear HLA-restricted, with HLA associations seemingly driven largely by CMV exposure. Broadly in line with IMGT annotations, most TCR beta V segments showed up in productive rearrangements about 87% or about 30% of the time in an earlier analysis of a few hundred of the donors. Because HLA typing was missing for some donors at each locus, association tests included only the typed subset. A further reported finding was that TCR beta sequences accurately predicted the HLA-A and HLA-B alleles for most subjects in the first cohort. Presence/absence analyses assumed roughly uniform sequencing depth across donors, an assumption that may not hold. About 17 rarely observed V segments, including chromosome 9 orphons, were excluded from the earlier analysis of 550 to 700 of the donors because counts were too low. A later analysis reported that several top co-occurrence clusters appeared linked to parvovirus B19, influenza, CMV and Epstein-Barr virus. The 87-base-pair reads could not distinguish some IMGT-functional V segments, including TRBV6-2 and TRBV6-3, so those segments were excluded. An association between a missense DCLRE1C variant and V-gene and J-gene trimming of TCR beta chains was found in a later genetic analysis and replicated in an independent cohort. When HLA alleles, especially DR and DQ, strongly co-occurred, attributing TCR associations to individual alleles was difficult. Most TCR sequences were seen in very few donors, while some public TCRs were found in many individuals. The sequencing pipeline was judged likely to have produced a cluster of highly shared sequence variants as a technical artifact. Correlated functional status among segregating V segments might reflect linkage disequilibrium, but an unknown experimental factor could not be ruled out. The classifier was reported to diagnose cytomegalovirus status with high specificity and sensitivity in both the original and validation cohorts. Compared with the 666-donor mean, donors in an Asian-associated ancestry cluster had fewer N-insertions in productive TCRs, according to a later genetic analysis. Compared with equally common non-associated chains, HLA-associated TCR beta chains in a later analysis were more clonally expanded and had lower generation probabilities. The authors suggested that the approach could potentially be extended to other disease states and immunological phenotypes.

The cohort was made up of approximately 670 healthy bone marrow donors. All cohort members were sampled while nominally healthy, although unrecorded immune exposures were likely present. Of the roughly 720 cohort members, roughly 300 had positive CMV serostatus and approximately 360 had negative CMV serostatus, and CMV serostatus was not recorded for the donor. A peripheral blood sample was collected from each donor, and TCR beta sequencing was performed on peripheral blood mononuclear cells. The Qiagen DNeasy Blood Extraction Kit was used to extract genomic DNA from the blood cell samples. Comment on this clone: No cognate antigen has been identified for it. Base-call qualities are not available, and no considerably larger clone is one nucleotide away.

The receptor comes from a human donor in good health. Recombination joined TRBV6-5 with TRBJ1-4; 5 matching bases give a weak D call of TRBD1. The sample comprised PBMCs. The DNA reads as follows: TGTGCCAGCAGTTACCTCAGGGCAACTAATGAAAAACTGTTTTTT. Translated, it reads CASSYLRATNEKLFF.